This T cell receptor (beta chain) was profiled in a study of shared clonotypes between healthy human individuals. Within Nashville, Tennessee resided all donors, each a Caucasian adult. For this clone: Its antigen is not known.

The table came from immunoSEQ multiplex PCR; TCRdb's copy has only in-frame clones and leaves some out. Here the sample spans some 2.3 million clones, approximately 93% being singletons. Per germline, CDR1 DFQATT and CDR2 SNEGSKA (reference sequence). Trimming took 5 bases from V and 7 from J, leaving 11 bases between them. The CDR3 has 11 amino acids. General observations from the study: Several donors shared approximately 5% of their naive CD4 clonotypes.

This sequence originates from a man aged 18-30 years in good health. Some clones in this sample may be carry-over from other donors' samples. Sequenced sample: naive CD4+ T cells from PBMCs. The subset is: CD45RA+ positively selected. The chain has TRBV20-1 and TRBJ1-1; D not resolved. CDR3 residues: CSARGMLEAFF. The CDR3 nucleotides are TGCAGTGCTCGGGGTATGCTTGAAGCTTTCTTT.